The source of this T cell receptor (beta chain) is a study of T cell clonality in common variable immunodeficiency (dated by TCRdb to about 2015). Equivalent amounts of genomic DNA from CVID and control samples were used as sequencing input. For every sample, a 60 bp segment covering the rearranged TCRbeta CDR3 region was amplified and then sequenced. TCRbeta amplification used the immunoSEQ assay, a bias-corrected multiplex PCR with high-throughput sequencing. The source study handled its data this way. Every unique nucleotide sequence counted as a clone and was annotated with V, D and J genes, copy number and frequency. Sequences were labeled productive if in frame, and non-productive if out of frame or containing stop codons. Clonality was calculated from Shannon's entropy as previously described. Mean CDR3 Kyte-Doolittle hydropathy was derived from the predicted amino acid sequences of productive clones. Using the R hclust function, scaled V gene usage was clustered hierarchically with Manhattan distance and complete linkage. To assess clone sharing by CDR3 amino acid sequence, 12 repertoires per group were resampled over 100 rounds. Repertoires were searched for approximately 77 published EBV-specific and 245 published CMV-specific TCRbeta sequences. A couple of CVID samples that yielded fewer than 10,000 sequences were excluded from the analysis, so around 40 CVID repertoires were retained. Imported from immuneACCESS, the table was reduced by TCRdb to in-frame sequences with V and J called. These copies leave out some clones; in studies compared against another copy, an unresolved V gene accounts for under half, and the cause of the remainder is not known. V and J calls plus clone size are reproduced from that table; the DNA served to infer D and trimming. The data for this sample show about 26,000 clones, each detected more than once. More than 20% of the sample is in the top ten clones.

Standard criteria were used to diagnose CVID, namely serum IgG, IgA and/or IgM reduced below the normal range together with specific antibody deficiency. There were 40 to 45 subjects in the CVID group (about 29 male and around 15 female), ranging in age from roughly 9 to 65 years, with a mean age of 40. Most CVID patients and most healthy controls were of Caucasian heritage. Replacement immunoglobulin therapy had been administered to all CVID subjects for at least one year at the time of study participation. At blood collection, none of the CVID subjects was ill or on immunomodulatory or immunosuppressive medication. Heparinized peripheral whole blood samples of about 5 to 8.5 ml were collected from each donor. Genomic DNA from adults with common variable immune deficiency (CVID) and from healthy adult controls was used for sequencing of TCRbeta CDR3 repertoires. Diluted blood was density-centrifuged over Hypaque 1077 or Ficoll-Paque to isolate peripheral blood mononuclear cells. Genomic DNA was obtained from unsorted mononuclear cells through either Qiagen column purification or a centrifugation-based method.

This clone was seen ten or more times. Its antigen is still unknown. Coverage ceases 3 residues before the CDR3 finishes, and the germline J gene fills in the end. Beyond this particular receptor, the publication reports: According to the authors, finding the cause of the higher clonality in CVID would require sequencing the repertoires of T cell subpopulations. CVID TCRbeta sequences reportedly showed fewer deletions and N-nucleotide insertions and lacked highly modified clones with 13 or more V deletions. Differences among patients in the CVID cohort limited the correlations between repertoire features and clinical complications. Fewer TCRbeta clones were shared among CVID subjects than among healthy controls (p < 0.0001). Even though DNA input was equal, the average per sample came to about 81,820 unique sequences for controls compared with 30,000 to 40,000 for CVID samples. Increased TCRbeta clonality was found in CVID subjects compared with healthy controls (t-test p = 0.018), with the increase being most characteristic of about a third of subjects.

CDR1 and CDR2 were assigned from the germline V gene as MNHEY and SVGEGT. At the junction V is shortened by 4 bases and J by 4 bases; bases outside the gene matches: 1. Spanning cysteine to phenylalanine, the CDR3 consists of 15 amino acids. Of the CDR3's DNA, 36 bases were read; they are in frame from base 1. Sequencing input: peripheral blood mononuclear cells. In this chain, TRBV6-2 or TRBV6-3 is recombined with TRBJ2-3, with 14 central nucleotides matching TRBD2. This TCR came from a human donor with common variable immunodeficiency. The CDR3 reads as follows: CASSLTSGGADTQYF. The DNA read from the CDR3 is TGTGCCAGCAGTTTGACTAGCGGGGGGGCAGATACG.